This T cell receptor (beta chain) was documented in a study of blood T cell repertoires in COVID-19. Study details: T cells, B-cell-depleted T cells, or PBMCs provided the cDNA or gDNA that served as material.

Per the authors' pipeline: How many nucleated cells were present was estimated from reference gene primer amplification. Measured with immunoSEQ multiplex PCR; TCRdb has only the in-frame clones, and not every one. The V and J calls and clone size come from that table; D and trimming were worked out from the DNA. The sample includes fewer than 85,000 clones, 83% of them seen just once. The CDR3 has 13 amino acids. Per the germline V gene, CDR1 is SNHLY and CDR2 is FYNNEI. V was clipped by 3 bases and J by 5 bases, with 8 bases between them. This clonotype was obtained from a woman aged 60-75 years with acute or convalescent COVID-19. The rearrangement uses TRBV2 and TRBJ2-4; perhaps TRBD1 as D (5 bases). Specimen: peripheral blood. The CDR3: CASSDGRENIQYF. In DNA form, the CDR3 reads TGTGCCAGCAGTGACGGCAGGGAAAACATTCAGTACTTC. Variable domain in full (rest from reference TRBV2 and TRBJ2-4): EPEVTQTPSHQVTQMGQEVILRCVPISNHLYFYWYRQILGQKVEFLVSFYNNEISEKSEIFDDQFSVERPDGSNFTLKIRSTKLEDSAMYFCASSDGRENIQYFGAGTRLSVL.